This T cell receptor (beta chain) was sequenced in a study of cytomegalovirus exposure and HLA in healthy donors. At the level of the study: Falling in the Caucasian-associated ancestry cluster were about 82% of under 450 genotyped donors. General study findings and limits: The classifier reportedly diagnosed cytomegalovirus status with high sensitivity and specificity. As a later analysis revealed, most CMV-associated TCR beta chains appeared HLA-restricted. Based on reports, TCR beta sequences accurately predicted HLA-A and HLA-B alleles for most subjects.

The germline V and J ends were trimmed by 6 bases and 4 bases, with 14 bases remaining between them. This CDR3 spans 14 amino acids. Germline CDR1 reads SGDLS; CDR2 reads YYNGEE. Details on this clone: Its specificity is not known.

In the PCR, 60 Vbeta and 13 Jbeta primers were used. Generated by immunoSEQ multiplex PCR, the TCRdb table keeps only in-frame clones and is missing some. Seen here are 200,000 to 250,000 clones, 70% to 85% observed once, and the top ten hold more than 0.45%. V and J are TRBV9 and TRBJ2-1, with a tentative D call TRBD2 (6 bases). The sequence was collected from a woman in her forties in good health and CMV-seronegative. Sequencing was performed on PBMCs. The CDR3 here is CASTGTSLYNEQFF. The DNA for the CDR3 is TGTGCCAGCACAGGGACTTCCCTATACAATGAGCAGTTCTTC.